The 25 T cell receptor beta chains given below trace back to one sample, sequenced in a study of CD8+ T cells in alopecia areata (dated 2018 in TCRdb). Library creation used the immunoSEQ multiplex PCR assay. To provide template for TCR sequencing, every sample had RNA extracted and reverse transcribed into cDNA. TCRdb retrieved this table from immuneACCESS and kept in-frame rearrangements only. Not all clones are present; in checked studies, unresolved V genes account for under half, and no reason is known for the remainder. The sample contains 100,000 or so clones, approximately 63% of them found a single time. The ten top clones hold around 17% of the sample. The treatment or condition label here, explained by the study, means: oral pan-JAK inhibitor, 5-10 mg twice daily. Sequencing was performed on CD8+ T cells sorted from blood, taken at approximately week 56, from a patient treated with tofacitinib. The receptors here all came from a human donor with alopecia areata.

The chain is built from TRBV7-9 and TRBJ1-1; D is ambiguous. The CDR3 consists of 13 residues. CDR1 and CDR2 (germline): SEHNR, FQNEAQ (reference sequence). The V gene lost 0 bases and the J gene lost 4 bases, with 6 bases spanning the gap. CDR3 DNA: TGTGCCAGCAGCTTAGCTGGCGTCACTGAAGCTTTCTTT. Translating it yields CASSLAGVTEAFF.

This clone was seen a handful of times. The chain has TRBV6-1 and TRBJ1-3, with unresolved D. In germline, CDR1 is MNHNS, CDR2 SASEGT. The CDR3 is made up of 16 amino acids. Trimming took off 1 base at V and 0 bases at J, with 10 bases between the two ends. The CDR3 DNA reads as TGTGCCAGCAGTGAAGGTGCCAGATACTCTGGAAACACCATATATTTT. Protein sequence: CASSEGARYSGNTIYF.

The chain uses TRBV6-5 and TRBJ1-5, with D possibly matching TRBD1 (5 bases). This CDR3 comprises 15 residues. Germline CDR1 is MNHEY and CDR2 is SVGAGI. The V end was cut by 2 bases, the J end by 2 bases, with 10 bases between. CDR3 DNA sequence: TGTGCCAGCAGTTACGGGAGGGGTGGCAATCAGCCCCAGCATTTT. Its translation: CASSYGRGGNQPQHF.

There are a few counts of this clone. The chain combines TRBV29-1 with TRBJ2-3; tentatively, D is TRBD1 or TRBD2 (5 bases each). Trimming took 0 bases from V and 4 from J, leaving 8 bases between them. CDR1 is SQVTM and CDR2 is ANQGSEA in the germline V gene. The CDR3 has 13 amino acids. The CDR3 here is CSVEDSGPDTQYF. Here the CDR3 DNA reads TGCAGCGTTGAAGATTCGGGGCCAGATACGCAGTATTTT.

The chain carries TRBV9 and TRBJ2-1, with D tentatively TRBD2 (6 bases). The CDR3 runs 14 residues. The V gene lost 0 bases and the J gene lost 3 bases, with 7 bases spanning the gap. CDR1 SGDLS and CDR2 YYNGEE come from the germline V gene. CDR3 DNA sequence: TGTGCCAGCAGCGTAGGCGGGGTCTACAATGAGCAGTTCTTC. It specifies CASSVGGVYNEQFF. The full variable domain, in which reference TRBV9 and TRBJ2-1 provide the parts outside the CDR3, is DSGVTQTPKHLITATGQRVTLRCSPRSGDLSVYWYQQSLDQGLQFLIQYYNGEERAKGNILERFSAQQFPDLHSELNLSSLELGDSALYFCASSVGGVYNEQFFGPGTRLTVL.

V gene TRBV5-6 combines with J gene TRBJ1-2; 12 bases map to TRBD1. Germline CDR1 and CDR2: SGHDT and YYEEEE. CDR3 length: 17 amino acids. The V gene end was trimmed by 2 bases and the J gene end by 7 bases; junction bases not matched to a gene: 12. The CDR3 DNA reads as TGTGCCAGCAGCTTAGGGACAGGGGGCGGCCTGACTGCTGGCTACACCTTC. It codes for CASSLGTGGGLTAGYTF. Based on the CDR3 plus reference TRBV5-6 and TRBJ1-2, the full variable domain is DAGVTQSPTHLIKTRGQQVTLRCSPKSGHDTVSWYQQALGQGPQFIFQYYEEEERQRGNFPDRFSGHQFPNYSSELNVNALLLGDSALYLCASSLGTGGGLTAGYTFGSGTRLTVV.

A few counts support this clone. The rearrangement uses TRBV30 and TRBJ2-1; possibly TRBD2 for D (6 bases). The V and J ends lost 2 bases and 5 bases respectively, with 13 bases between them. CDR1 GTSNPN and CDR2 SVGIG come from the germline V gene (reference sequence). The CDR3 runs 14 residues. The CDR3 spells CAWSRPAGHNEQFF. In DNA form, the CDR3 reads TGTGCCTGGAGTAGACCGGCGGGACACAATGAGCAGTTCTTC.

The chain combines TRBV5-6 with TRBJ1-5; tentative D call: TRBD1 (6 bases). Trimming cost V 1 base and J 2 bases, with 13 bases left between them. The CDR3 covers 16 residues. Germline assignment: CDR1 SGHDT and CDR2 YYEEEE. The DNA for the CDR3 is TGTGCCAGCAGCTTGTGGGGGGCAGGGGGCAATCAGCCCCAGCATTTT. As protein: CASSLWGAGGNQPQHF. The whole variable domain, filled in from reference TRBV5-6 and TRBJ1-5, reads DAGVTQSPTHLIKTRGQQVTLRCSPKSGHDTVSWYQQALGQGPQFIFQYYEEEERQRGNFPDRFSGHQFPNYSSELNVNALLLGDSALYLCASSLWGAGGNQPQHFGDGTRLSIL.

This clone was picked up a small number of times. This chain joins TRBV29-1 and TRBJ1-3; D gene unclear. V dropped 4 bases and J dropped 0 bases, with 16 bases sitting between them. The V gene's germline CDR1 is SQVTM and CDR2 ANQGSEA. The CDR3 consists of 16 residues. As DNA, the CDR3 is TGCAGCGTTGTTGACCCCGGTCCTTACTCTGGAAACACCATATATTTT. It encodes CSVVDPGPYSGNTIYF.

The gene calls are TRBV27 and TRBJ2-2, with 7 nucleotides matching TRBD1. Germline CDR1 MNHEY, CDR2 SMNVEV (reference sequence). The trim removed 0 bases at V and 6 bases at J, leaving 4 bases unmatched. The CDR3 spans 15 residues. CDR3 loop: CASSLSPDRAGELFF. The CDR3 region has the DNA TGTGCCAGCAGTTTATCCCCCGACAGGGCCGGGGAGCTGTTTTTT.

The chain employs TRBV5-1 and TRBJ1-1, with D unresolved. Trimming shortened V by 3 bases and J by 4 bases, and 16 bases separated the two germline ends. In germline, CDR1 is SGHRS, CDR2 YFSETQ. The CDR3 totals 15 residues. CDR3 coding DNA: TGCGCCAGCAGCTGGAGGGTGAGGGATGGCACTGAAGCTTTCTTT. Translated, it gives CASSWRVRDGTEAFF.

The V call is TRBV30, the J call TRBJ2-7, with 10 bases lining up with TRBD1. V gave up 0 bases and J gave up 2 bases; unmatched junction bases: 4. The CDR3 is 15 residues long. Germline-derived CDR1 and CDR2 are GTSNPN and SVGIG (reference sequence). In DNA, the CDR3 is TGTGCCTGGAGTGTATGGGGGACAGGGGCCTACGAGCAGTACTTC. This gives the protein CAWSVWGTGAYEQYF.

This rearrangement joins TRBV6-5 to TRBJ1-2, with TRBD1 matching 10 bases. After removal of 5 bases from V and 6 bases from J, the junction contained 6 bases not matched to a gene. From germline, CDR1 is MNHEY and CDR2 SVGAGI. The CDR3 covers 14 residues. CDR3: CASSPSGTGDGYTF. The CDR3, as DNA: TGTGCCAGCAGTCCATCCGGGACAGGGGATGGCTACACCTTC.

The chain combines TRBV27 with TRBJ2-1; D gene uncertain. Germline V gene data show CDR1 as MNHEY and CDR2 as SMNVEV (reference sequence). V shed 5 bases and J shed 2 bases, with 7 bases lying between them. This CDR3 is built from 13 residues. The CDR3 is CASSPRTYNEQFF. CDR3 sequence (DNA): TGTGCCAGCAGTCCTAGGACCTACAATGAGCAGTTCTTC.

This clone was counted only a few times. The chain is built from TRBV29-1 and TRBJ1-2; D is uncertain. The CDR3 spans 12 residues. From germline, CDR1 is SQVTM and CDR2 ANQGSEA. V lost 6 bases and J lost 5, with 13 bases in between. CDR3 residues: CSVIQPGYGYTF. Here the CDR3 DNA reads TGCAGCGTCATCCAACCCGGATATGGCTACACCTTC.

This clone appeared a few times. This chain's CDR3 is CASGPPTSGGINEQFF. In DNA form, the CDR3 reads TGTGCTAGTGGTCCGCCGACTAGCGGGGGTATCAATGAGCAGTTCTTC. The V call is TRBV12-5, the J call TRBJ2-1; TRBD2 matches at 12 bases. Germline V gene data show CDR1 as LGHNT and CDR2 as FRNRAP. The CDR3 covers 16 residues. With 5 bases clipped from V and 6 bases from J, the junction kept 8 bases outside the gene matches.

The rearrangement links TRBV7-9 to TRBJ1-2; no clear D. Per germline, CDR1 SEHNR and CDR2 FQNEAQ (reference sequence). The CDR3 is 13 amino acids. The V and J ends lost 2 bases and 6 bases respectively, with 10 bases between them. Here the CDR3 reads CASSLMGNDGYTF. In DNA form, the CDR3 reads TGTGCCAGCAGCTTAATGGGAAACGATGGCTACACCTTC.

The chain combines TRBV5-4 with TRBJ1-3; D is ambiguous. Germline-derived CDR1 and CDR2 are SGHNT and YYREEE (reference sequence). V lost 4 bases to trimming and J lost 0 bases, with 5 bases between them. This CDR3 is 13 amino acids long. The CDR3 protein is CASSAISGNTIYF. The CDR3 coding sequence is TGTGCCAGCAGCGCGATCTCTGGAAACACCATATATTTT.

The CDR3 is CSVEGVDRSYGYTF. The CDR3 coding sequence is TGCAGCGTTGAAGGTGTGGACAGATCCTATGGCTACACCTTC. The V and J genes are TRBV29-1 and TRBJ1-2; the D gene is possibly TRBD1 (6 bases). The CDR3 runs to 14 residues. Germline V gene lookup returns CDR1 SQVTM and CDR2 ANQGSEA. The germline V and J ends were trimmed by 1 base and 4 bases, with 13 bases remaining between them.

This chain joins TRBV11-2 and TRBJ2-7; unclear D gene. Germline assignment: CDR1 SGHAT and CDR2 FQNNGV. The length of the CDR3 is 13 residues. Deletions cut 4 bases from V and 1 base from J, with 8 bases between. CDR3 sequence (DNA): TGTGCCAGCAGCTCCGCTAGATCCTACGAGCAGTACTTC. Translated, it gives CASSSARSYEQYF.

The V gene is TRBV29-1, the J gene TRBJ2-3; D may be TRBD1 (6 bases). V was clipped by 3 bases and J by 4 bases, with 17 bases between them. The CDR3 length is 15 residues. From germline, CDR1 is SQVTM and CDR2 ANQGSEA. CDR3 in DNA: TGCAGCGTTGATCCCGGGACAAAGGGTCCAGATACGCAGTATTTT. Translating it yields CSVDPGTKGPDTQYF.

The V and J genes are TRBV13 and TRBJ2-3; D possibly corresponds to TRBD1 (6 bases). The V and J ends lost 0 bases and 2 bases respectively, with 9 bases between them. Germline V gene lookup returns CDR1 PRHDT and CDR2 FYEKMQ (reference sequence). CDR3 length: 15 amino acids. Here the CDR3 reads CASSLGTGFTDTQYF. CDR3 bases: TGTGCCAGCAGCTTAGGGACAGGTTTCACAGATACGCAGTATTTT.

V usage is TRBV5-1 and J usage is TRBJ2-3, with D unresolved. Per germline, CDR1 SGHRS and CDR2 YFSETQ. The CDR3 is 20 amino acids. V gave up 1 base and J gave up 0 bases, with 24 bases separating them. The CDR3 is CASSLTPRRWVGPSTDTQYF. Here the CDR3 DNA reads TGCGCCAGCAGCTTGACGCCCCGACGGTGGGTCGGACCTAGCACAGATACGCAGTATTTT.

The chain couples TRBV29-1 to TRBJ2-3, with TRBD1 matching 10 bases. The CDR3 extends over 17 amino acids. V lost 1 base, J lost 4 bases, and 11 bases stayed unmatched. Germline V gene lookup returns CDR1 SQVTM and CDR2 ANQGSEA. The CDR3 protein is CSVEGADRGQFADTQYF. Written as DNA, the CDR3 is TGCAGCGTTGAAGGGGCCGACAGGGGGCAGTTTGCAGATACGCAGTATTTT.

The chain combines TRBV6-1 with TRBJ2-7, with D perhaps TRBD2 (5 bases). CDR3 length: 13 residues. Germline CDR1 MNHNS, CDR2 SASEGT. V was pared by 11 bases and J by 3 bases, with 17 bases between. CDR3 nucleotide sequence: TGTGCCGGAGTTAGCGACTTAGGCTACGAGCAGTACTTC. Encoded protein: CAGVSDLGYEQYF.